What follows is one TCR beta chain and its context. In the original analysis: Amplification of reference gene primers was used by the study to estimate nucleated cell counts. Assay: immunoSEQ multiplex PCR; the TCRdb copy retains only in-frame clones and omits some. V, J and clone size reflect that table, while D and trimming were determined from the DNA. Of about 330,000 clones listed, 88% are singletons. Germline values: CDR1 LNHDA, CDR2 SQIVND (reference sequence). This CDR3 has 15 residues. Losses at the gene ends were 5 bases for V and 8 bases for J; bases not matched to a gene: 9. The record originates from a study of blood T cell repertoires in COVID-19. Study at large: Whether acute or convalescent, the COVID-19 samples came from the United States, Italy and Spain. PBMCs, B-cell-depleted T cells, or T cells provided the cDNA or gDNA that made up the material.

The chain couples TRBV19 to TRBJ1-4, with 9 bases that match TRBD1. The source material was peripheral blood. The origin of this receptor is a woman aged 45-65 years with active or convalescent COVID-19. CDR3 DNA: TGTGCCAGTAGTGTACAGGGGGCGGCCAGCGAAAAACTGTTTTTT. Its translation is CASSVQGAASEKLFF.